Presented here are 26 T cell receptor beta chains from one specimen sequenced in a study of cytomegalovirus exposure and HLA in healthy donors. Researchers ran the PCR with 60 Vbeta and 13 Jbeta primers. The data were produced by immunoSEQ multiplex PCR, yet TCRdb's version contains in-frame clones alone and is incomplete. This table holds around 40,000 clones, around 60% found once. Sequencing was done on a sample of PBMCs. The receptors here all came from a human donor in good health.

The gene calls are TRBV11-2 and TRBJ1-4, with TRBD1 as a possible D gene (5 bases). V shed 2 bases and J shed 0 bases, with 16 bases lying between them. This CDR3 comprises 18 residues. Germline CDR1 and CDR2: SGHAT and FQNNGV. CDR3 sequence reads: CASSLSDRRLATNEKLFF. The CDR3 DNA reads as TGTGCCAGCAGCTTATCTGACAGAAGGCTCGCAACTAATGAAAAACTGTTTTTT. Full variable domain (missing parts from reference TRBV11-2 and TRBJ1-4): EAGVAQSPRYKIIEKRQSVAFWCNPISGHATLYWYQQILGQGPKLLIQFQNNGVVDDSQLPKDRFSAERLKGVDSTLKIQPAKLEDSAVYLCASSLSDRRLATNEKLFFGSGTQLSVL.

The chain links TRBV10-2 to TRBJ1-2; the D gene is possibly TRBD1 (5 bases). CDR3 size: 15 residues. CDR1 is WSHSY, CDR2 SAAADI, per germline. Trimming shortened V by 8 bases and J by 2 bases, and 18 bases separated the two germline ends. As DNA, the CDR3 is TGCGCCAGCGGCGATAGGGGATCACGGAACTATGGCTACACCTTC. This translates into CASGDRGSRNYGYTF.

The J gene is TRBJ1-4, the V gene TRBV7-9; D is undetermined. CDR1 is SEHNR, CDR2 FQNEAQ, per germline (reference sequence). The CDR3 totals 15 residues. V was clipped by 5 bases and J by 5 bases, with 15 bases between them. CDR3 protein: CASSAGSTENEKLFF. CDR3 bases: TGTGCCAGCAGCGCCGGGTCGACGGAAAATGAAAAACTGTTTTTT.

The rearrangement joins TRBV9 to TRBJ2-7; a weak D match, TRBD2 (5 bases). The CDR3 is 13 residues long. V was shortened by 0 bases and J by 6 bases, with 10 bases between the two germline ends. CDR1 and CDR2 from the germline V gene are SGDLS and YYNGEE. The CDR3 sequence: CASSVGVGSEQYF. For the CDR3, the DNA is TGTGCCAGCAGCGTAGGGGTGGGGAGCGAGCAGTACTTC.

CDR3 amino acids: CASSWETGTEAFF. CDR3 coding DNA: TGTGCCAGCAGTTGGGAAACAGGCACTGAAGCTTTCTTT. The gene calls are TRBV27 and TRBJ1-1; a weak D match, TRBD1 (5 bases). This CDR3 is 13 amino acids long. V was shortened by 4 bases and J by 4 bases, with 10 bases between the two germline ends. Germline V gene lookup returns CDR1 MNHEY and CDR2 SMNVEV (reference sequence).

V is TRBV28 and J is TRBJ2-7; D unresolved. Trimming removed 8 bases from V and 0 bases from J, with 5 bases in between. The CDR3 totals 11 residues. The germline gives CDR1 MDHEN, CDR2 SYDVKM. CDR3 residues: CASQNSYEQYF. DNA for the CDR3: TGTGCCAGCCAGAACTCCTACGAGCAGTACTTC.

This clone was seen more than once but under ten times. The V call is TRBV6-1, the J call TRBJ2-7, with 8 bases fitting TRBD1. J lost 0 bases, V lost 6 bases, and 1 base had no gene match. Germline-derived CDR1 and CDR2 are MNHNS and SASEGT. This CDR3 has 13 residues. Here the CDR3 reads CASRTGVSYEQYF. CDR3 DNA: TGTGCCAGCAGGACAGGGGTCTCCTACGAGCAGTACTTC.

This chain joins TRBV11-2 and TRBJ1-1, with 10 bases lining up with TRBD1. Trimming took 5 bases from V and 5 from J; bases not matched to a gene: 5. This CDR3 has 14 amino acids. Germline V lookup: CDR1 SGHAT, CDR2 FQNNGV. The CDR3 DNA reads TGTGCCAGCAGCACAGACAGGGGGCGAACTGAAGCTTTCTTT. Translated, it gives CASSTDRGRTEAFF. Full variable domain (outside the CDR3, taken from reference TRBV11-2 and TRBJ1-1): EAGVAQSPRYKIIEKRQSVAFWCNPISGHATLYWYQQILGQGPKLLIQFQNNGVVDDSQLPKDRFSAERLKGVDSTLKIQPAKLEDSAVYLCASSTDRGRTEAFFGQGTRLTVV.

The V and J genes are TRBV27 and TRBJ2-5; D may be TRBD2 (7 bases). There are 14 residues in the CDR3. Germline assignment: CDR1 MNHEY and CDR2 SMNVEV (reference sequence). Trimming shortened V by 4 bases and J by 4 bases, and 13 bases separated the two germline ends. CDR3 DNA: TGTGCCAGCAGTTATAGGGGGGGGCTAGAGACCCAGTACTTC. Translation gives CASSYRGGLETQYF.

The genes are TRBV5-1 and TRBJ2-2, with D maybe TRBD1 (5 bases). This CDR3 is built from 15 residues. With 1 base removed from V and 1 base from J, the gap between germline ends came to 8 bases. Germline-derived CDR1 and CDR2 are SGHRS and YFSETQ. The CDR3 sequence: CASSLTGQNTGELFF. The CDR3 DNA follows: TGCGCCAGCAGCTTGACAGGCCAGAACACCGGGGAGCTGTTTTTT.

V gene TRBV2 combines with J gene TRBJ1-5, with D possibly being TRBD1 (5 bases). CDR3 size: 14 residues. Trimming shortened V by 2 bases and J by 0 bases, and 5 bases separated the two germline ends. Germline loops: CDR1 SNHLY, CDR2 FYNNEI. DNA for the CDR3: TGTGCCAGCAGTGAAAGGGGTAGCAATCAGCCCCAGCATTTT. Translating gives CASSERGSNQPQHF.

V is TRBV7-2 and J is TRBJ2-4, with 11 positions matching TRBD1. Germline loops: CDR1 SGHTA, CDR2 FQGNSA. J was trimmed by 5 bases and V by 2 bases; bases with no gene match: 5. The CDR3 length is 16 residues. The CDR3 is CASSLLGQGAQNIQYF. CDR3 sequence (DNA): TGTGCCAGCAGCTTACTCGGACAGGGGGCGCAAAACATTCAGTACTTC.

The chain uses TRBV28 and TRBJ2-7; no clear D gene. This CDR3 region has 13 residues. CDR1 is MDHEN and CDR2 is SYDVKM in the germline V gene. V gave up 1 base and J gave up 6 bases, with 10 bases separating them. CDR3 amino acids: CASSLFPGSEQYF. The DNA of the CDR3 is TGTGCCAGCAGTTTATTCCCGGGTTCCGAGCAGTACTTC.

This chain uses TRBV4-1 with TRBJ1-2; D gene uncertain. CDR1 MGHRA and CDR2 YSYEKL come from the germline V gene. This CDR3 spans 19 amino acids. V shed 2 bases and J shed 0 bases, with 22 bases lying between them. The CDR3 sequence is CASSQNENSYATSNYGYTF. Here the CDR3 DNA reads TGCGCCAGCAGCCAAAACGAGAACAGTTACGCCACATCTAACTATGGCTACACCTTC.

The count of this clone is one. The rearrangement joins TRBV6-5 to TRBJ2-1; weak D call: TRBD2 (6 bases). Germline CDR1 and CDR2: MNHEY and SVGAGI. The V end was cut by 6 bases, the J end by 3 bases, with 15 bases between. The CDR3 is made up of 15 amino acids. In DNA form, the CDR3 reads TGTGCCAGCAGCTTCACCGGGAGCTACTACAATGAGCAGTTCTTC. Protein product: CASSFTGSYYNEQFF.

The sample holds a few counts of this clone. The chain links TRBV6-4 to TRBJ2-7, with TRBD2 matching 7 bases. Germline values: CDR1 MRHNA, CDR2 SNTAGT. There are 15 residues in the CDR3. With 4 bases clipped from V and 2 bases from J, the junction kept 8 bases outside the gene matches. CDR3: CASSGGGFRTYEQYF. The CDR3 nucleotides are TGTGCCAGCAGTGGGGGGGGTTTCAGGACCTACGAGCAGTACTTC.

This clone was counted between two and nine times. The chain links TRBV30 to TRBJ2-3; possibly TRBD2 for D (6 bases). The CDR3 consists of 15 residues. The ends were cut back, 0 bases at V and 1 base at J, with 11 bases in the middle. Germline-derived CDR1 and CDR2 are GTSNPN and SVGIG (reference sequence). For the CDR3, the DNA is TGTGCCTGGAGTGTACGGTGGGGGGGCACAGATACGCAGTATTTT. Translated, it gives CAWSVRWGGTDTQYF.

This chain connects TRBV4-1 to TRBJ2-1; perhaps TRBD2 as D (7 bases). CDR3 length equals 17 residues. The V gene's germline CDR1 is MGHRA and CDR2 YSYEKL. The V and J ends lost 4 bases and 4 bases respectively, with 20 bases between them. The CDR3 loop is CASSPLPRGAGYNEQFF. DNA for the CDR3: TGCGCCAGCAGCCCACTCCCTCGGGGGGCCGGTTACAATGAGCAGTTCTTC.

J is TRBJ1-3 and V is TRBV7-6; TRBD1 is a possible D gene (5 bases). V shed 2 bases and J shed 6 bases, with 14 bases lying between them. The CDR3 has 15 amino acids. Germline V lookup: CDR1 SGHVS, CDR2 FNYEAQ. The CDR3 loop reads CASSLSTAGLNTIYF. In nucleotides, the CDR3 is TGTGCCAGCAGCTTAAGTACAGCAGGGCTAAACACCATATATTTT.

The genes are TRBV9 and TRBJ2-2, with D hard to call. V dropped 0 bases and J dropped 8 bases, with 8 bases sitting between them. The CDR3 contains 13 residues. The germline CDR1 and CDR2 sequences are SGDLS and YYNGEE. CDR3 bases: TGTGCCAGCAGCGTAGGGGCGACAGGGGAGCTGTTTTTT. This sequence encodes CASSVGATGELFF.

The CDR3 sequence: CASSPQTGANYGYTF. The CDR3 DNA follows: TGTGCCAGCTCACCCCAGACAGGTGCTAACTATGGCTACACCTTC. V is TRBV18 and J is TRBJ1-2; TRBD1 is a possible D gene (6 bases). Between the trimmed V and J ends, which lost 3 bases and 0 bases, there was a span of 11 bases. Per the germline V gene, CDR1 is KGHSH and CDR2 is LQKENI. The length of the CDR3 is 15 residues.

The rearrangement joins TRBV27 to TRBJ2-5, with 8 bases matching TRBD2. The junction had 5 bases not matched to a gene; V was cut back by 0 bases and J by 5 bases. CDR3 length: 15 amino acids. From germline, CDR1 is MNHEY and CDR2 SMNVEV (reference sequence). CDR3 nucleotides: TGTGCCAGCAGTTTATCTCGGGGGGGCGGGGAGACCCAGTACTTC. As protein: CASSLSRGGGETQYF.

This clone was seen a handful of times. The chain recombines TRBV7-8 with TRBJ1-2; no reliable D call. Per the germline V gene, CDR1 is SGHVS and CDR2 is FQNEAQ. V was pared by 4 bases and J by 2 bases, with 11 bases between. The CDR3 totals 14 residues. CDR3 coding DNA: TGTGCCAGCAGCTGGAGTTCTATGAACTATGGCTACACCTTC. It encodes CASSWSSMNYGYTF.

The chain is built from TRBV6-4 and TRBJ1-3, with TRBD1 as a possible D gene (6 bases). The CDR3 is 14 residues long. V was clipped by 3 bases and J by 2 bases, with 8 bases between them. The germline gives CDR1 MRHNA, CDR2 SNTAGT. The CDR3 loop is CASSEGATGNTIYF. The DNA for the CDR3 is TGTGCCAGCAGTGAGGGGGCAACTGGAAACACCATATATTTT.

This CDR3 is CASRSSGQYYGYTF. CDR3 DNA: TGTGCCAGCAGATCCTCGGGACAGTACTATGGCTACACCTTC. The chain joins TRBV6-1 to TRBJ1-2; the match to TRBD1 covers 7 bases. Germline values: CDR1 MNHNS, CDR2 SASEGT. V was pared by 6 bases and J by 3 bases, with 7 bases of the junction left unmatched. The CDR3 has 14 amino acids.

In this sample, this clone turned up a few times. The chain couples TRBV5-1 to TRBJ1-5, with D perhaps matching TRBD1 (5 bases). The CDR3 has 16 amino acids. Per germline, CDR1 SGHRS and CDR2 YFSETQ. Trimming removed 0 bases at V and 2 bases at J, with 12 bases between. CDR3 loop: CASSLGQGGGNQPQHF. For the CDR3, the DNA is TGCGCCAGCAGCTTGGGCCAGGGAGGAGGCAATCAGCCCCAGCATTTT.